The 25 T cell receptor beta chains below come from one sample, sequenced in a study of blood T cell repertoires in COVID-19. This table comes from immunoSEQ multiplex PCR, and its TCRdb copy is limited to in-frame clones, with some not included. This table holds a few hundred thousand clones, approximately 81% found once. The sequenced sample consisted of PBMCs or T cells enriched from blood (not recorded which). The source of these receptors is a woman aged 45 to 65 who had recovered from COVID-19.

The V call is TRBV11-2, the J call TRBJ1-2, with 10 bases lining up with TRBD1. In germline, CDR1 is SGHAT, CDR2 FQNNGV. Trimming at V came to 3 bases and at J to 4 bases, leaving 8 bases not matched to a gene. This CDR3 has 16 residues. The CDR3 region has the DNA TGTGCCAGCAGCTTCCAGTCGGGACAGGGGAGCTATGGCTACACCTTC. Amino acids: CASSFQSGQGSYGYTF.

CDR3 in amino acids: CASQPPGLSQFF. CDR3 sequence (DNA): TGTGCCAGCCAACCGCCGGGACTGAGTCAGTTCTTC. This chain uses TRBV12-3 or TRBV12-4 with TRBJ2-1; tentative D call: TRBD2 (6 bases). Trimming removed 8 bases at V and 13 bases at J, with 18 bases between. The CDR3 is made up of 12 amino acids.

This clone has only a few counts. The genes are TRBV2 and TRBJ1-2; 8 positions match TRBD1. The trim removed 3 bases at V and 6 bases at J, leaving 12 bases unmatched. The germline gives CDR1 SNHLY, CDR2 FYNNEI. The CDR3 is made up of 16 amino acids. CDR3 coding DNA: TGTGCCAGCAGTGAGTCTTTCGGGACAGGTCCGGATGGCTACACCTTC. As protein: CASSESFGTGPDGYTF.

V gene TRBV9 combines with J gene TRBJ2-1, with D perhaps matching TRBD2 (6 bases). The CDR3 spans 15 residues. Germline V gene data show CDR1 as SGDLS and CDR2 as YYNGEE. Deletions cut 0 bases from V and 7 bases from J, with 14 bases between. The CDR3 sequence is CASSVGSGESNEQFF. DNA of the CDR3: TGTGCCAGCAGCGTAGGGTCGGGAGAAAGTAATGAGCAGTTCTTC.

This CDR3 is CASSLDRASYEQYF. In DNA, the CDR3 is TGCGCCAGCAGCCTTGACAGGGCCTCCTACGAGCAGTACTTC. This chain connects TRBV4-1 to TRBJ2-7; 7 bases agree with TRBD1. The CDR3 has 14 amino acids. Trimming took 4 bases from V and 0 from J; bases not matched to a gene: 3. The V gene's germline CDR1 is MGHRA and CDR2 YSYEKL.

CDR3 DNA sequence: TGTGCCAGCAGCGGACTAACCGTATCCTACAATGAGCAGTTCTTC. Protein product: CASSGLTVSYNEQFF. This rearrangement joins TRBV2 to TRBJ2-1, with D maybe TRBD2 (6 bases). Germline V gene lookup returns CDR1 SNHLY and CDR2 FYNNEI. The CDR3 length is 15 residues. The germline V and J ends were trimmed by 6 bases and 1 base, with 13 bases remaining between them.

The chain joins TRBV28 to TRBJ2-2; no clear D. CDR1 and CDR2 (germline): MDHEN, SYDVKM. Trimming pared 4 bases from V and 0 bases from J, leaving 9 bases between. The CDR3 runs 15 residues. Written as DNA, the CDR3 is TGTGCCAGCAGTTCTGGCGGCGCGAACACCGGGGAGCTGTTTTTT. Translated: CASSSGGANTGELFF. Full variable domain (missing parts from reference TRBV28 and TRBJ2-2): DVKVTQSSRYLVKRTGEKVFLECVQDMDHENMFWYRQDPGLGLRLIYFSYDVKMKEKGDIPEGYSVSREKKERFSLILESASTNQTSMYLCASSSGGANTGELFFGEGSRLTVL.

This clone occurred a few times. The V and J genes are TRBV7-7 and TRBJ2-2, with D uncertain. Trimming left V 1 base short and J 5 bases short, with 11 bases between. The CDR3 spans 15 residues. Germline CDR1 is SSHAT and CDR2 is FNYEAQ (reference sequence). CDR3 region: CASSLEPVQTGELFF. CDR3 coding DNA: TGTGCCAGCAGCTTAGAACCGGTTCAAACCGGGGAGCTGTTTTTT.

V is TRBV29-1 and J is TRBJ1-1, with TRBD1 matching 7 bases. V gave up 7 bases and J gave up 6 bases; unmatched junction bases: 17. The CDR3 contains 15 residues. CDR1 SQVTM and CDR2 ANQGSEA come from the germline V gene. This CDR3 is CSAQGGRLEGAEAFF. CDR3 bases: TGCAGCGCTCAGGGGGGTCGGCTGGAAGGAGCTGAAGCTTTCTTT. The full variable domain, its missing parts supplied by reference TRBV29-1 and TRBJ1-1, is SAVISQKPSRDICQRGTSLTIQCQVDSQVTMMFWYRQQPGQSLTLIATANQGSEATYESGFVIDKFPISRPNLTFSTLTVSNMSPEDSSIYLCSAQGGRLEGAEAFFGQGTRLTVV.

V usage is TRBV7-8 and J usage is TRBJ1-2; TRBD1 matches 10 bases. J gave up 6 bases and V 4 bases, and 11 bases lay outside the gene matches. Germline assignment: CDR1 SGHVS and CDR2 FQNEAQ. There are 16 residues in the CDR3. The CDR3 region is CASSSSRDRGADGYTF. CDR3 nucleotides: TGTGCCAGCAGCTCCTCCCGGGACAGGGGCGCCGATGGCTACACCTTC.

In its sample, this clone was seen a few times. The rearrangement uses TRBV24-1 and TRBJ2-1; the D gene is possibly TRBD1 (5 bases). Germline lookup yields CDR1 KGHDR and CDR2 SFDVKD. Trimming stripped 4 bases from V and 9 bases from J, with 21 bases between. This CDR3 is built from 16 residues. Written as DNA, the CDR3 is TGTGCCACCAGTGAAACCTCCCAGGGTCCCTGGGGTGAGCAGTTCTTC. It yields the protein CATSETSQGPWGEQFF.

CDR3 sequence reads: CASSLVGGDEQFF. CDR3 DNA sequence: TGTGCCAGCAGCTTAGTGGGGGGTGATGAGCAGTTCTTC. The gene calls are TRBV7-6 and TRBJ2-1; tentatively, D is TRBD2 (6 bases). Germline values: CDR1 SGHVS, CDR2 FNYEAQ. The CDR3 is made up of 13 amino acids. Trimming pared 1 base from V and 8 bases from J, leaving 9 bases between.

The CDR3 here is CASSSTALGAQYF. Written as DNA, the CDR3 is TGTGCCAGCAGTTCTACAGCGTTGGGAGCCCAGTACTTC. The chain links TRBV12-3 or TRBV12-4 to TRBJ2-5, with D perhaps matching TRBD2 (5 bases). This CDR3 is built from 13 residues. The ends were cut back, 4 bases at V and 9 bases at J, with 15 bases in the middle.

The gene calls are TRBV7-9 and TRBJ1-1; 7 bases align to TRBD1. The junction had 6 bases not matched to a gene; V was cut back by 3 bases and J by 5 bases. CDR3 length: 14 residues. CDR1 is SEHNR, CDR2 FQNEAQ, per germline (reference sequence). The CDR3 here is CASSLEGGSTEAFF. The DNA for the CDR3 is TGTGCCAGCAGCTTGGAAGGGGGCAGTACTGAAGCTTTCTTT.

The V gene is TRBV29-1, the J gene TRBJ1-1; 11 bases line up with TRBD1. CDR3 length: 14 residues. Trimming at V came to 6 bases and at J to 6 bases, leaving 9 bases not matched to a gene. Germline CDR1 is SQVTM and CDR2 is ANQGSEA. The CDR3 region has the DNA TGCAGCGTCCGTTTAGGACAGGGGGCATCTGAAGCTTTCTTT. Amino acid sequence: CSVRLGQGASEAFF.

The rearrangement uses TRBV28 and TRBJ1-5; TRBD1 is a possible D gene (5 bases). CDR1 is MDHEN, CDR2 SYDVKM, per germline. CDR3 length: 14 amino acids. The V end lost 1 base, the J end lost 4 bases, and 8 bases lay between the germline ends. The CDR3 sequence: CASSLSGKNQPQHF. The DNA for the CDR3 is TGTGCCAGCAGTTTATCAGGGAAAAATCAGCCCCAGCATTTT.

This chain uses TRBV6-5 with TRBJ2-3; tentative D call: TRBD1 (5 bases). CDR1 and CDR2 (germline): MNHEY, SVGAGI. This CDR3 is built from 14 residues. V dropped 2 bases and J dropped 5 bases, with 11 bases sitting between them. The DNA for the CDR3 is TGTGCCAGCAGTTACAGGGAAGGGGTAGATACGCAGTATTTT. Its protein product is CASSYREGVDTQYF.

This clone has a single count. The rearrangement links TRBV10-3 to TRBJ2-4; 9 bases fit TRBD1. The CDR3 is made up of 16 amino acids. Germline trimming cut 0 bases from V and 1 base from J; bases unmatched to any gene: 1. Germline V gene lookup returns CDR1 ENHRY and CDR2 SYGVKD. The DNA of the CDR3 is TGTGCCATCAGTGAGTCGGGACAGGGTGCCAAAAACATTCAGTACTTC. It encodes CAISESGQGAKNIQYF.

The V call is TRBV2, the J call TRBJ2-5, with TRBD2 matching over 10 bases. Germline V gives CDR1 SNHLY, CDR2 FYNNEI. V trimming: 3 bases; J trimming: 4 bases; junction bases outside the gene matches: 5. The CDR3 loop spans 15 amino acids. CDR3 residues: CASSDPAGGRETQYF. The CDR3 DNA follows: TGTGCCAGCAGTGACCCAGCGGGGGGGCGAGAGACCCAGTACTTC.

The chain carries TRBV9 and TRBJ1-1, with TRBD1 matching over 7 bases. J was trimmed by 1 base and V by 3 bases; bases with no gene match: 12. The CDR3 is 17 residues long. The germline V gene encodes CDR1 SGDLS and CDR2 YYNGEE. CDR3: CASSALEGAKANTEAFF. The CDR3 nucleotides are TGTGCCAGCAGCGCCCTTGAGGGGGCGAAGGCGAACACTGAAGCTTTCTTT.

The V call is TRBV7-6, the J call TRBJ2-3; TRBD2 might be the D (5 bases). Germline CDR1 is SGHVS and CDR2 is FNYEAQ. The V end was cut by 0 bases, the J end by 2 bases, with 9 bases between. CDR3 length equals 15 residues. The CDR3 nucleotides read TGTGCCAGCAGCTTAGCACAAGGACTCACAGATACGCAGTATTTT. Its protein is CASSLAQGLTDTQYF.

The genes are TRBV24-1 and TRBJ2-3; no firm D call. Deletions cut 3 bases from V and 3 bases from J, with 9 bases between. The CDR3 contains 14 residues. The germline CDR1 and CDR2 sequences are KGHDR and SFDVKD. The CDR3 loop is CATSDRSGTDTQYF. CDR3 DNA sequence: TGTGCCACCAGTGATAGGAGTGGGACAGATACGCAGTATTTT.

The gene calls are TRBV18 and TRBJ2-7, with 9 positions matching TRBD1. Trimming took 5 bases from V and 6 from J; bases not matched to a gene: 2. Germline V CDR1 and CDR2: KGHSH, LQKENI. The CDR3 contains 12 residues. The CDR3 DNA is TGTGCCAGCTCATACAGGGGGCTCGAGCAGTACTTC. Residues: CASSYRGLEQYF. Variable domain in full (rest from reference TRBV18 and TRBJ2-7): NAGVMQNPRHLVRRRGQEARLRCSPMKGHSHVYWYRQLPEEGLKFMVYLQKENIIDESGMPKERFSAEFPKEGPSILRIQQVVRGDSAAYFCASSYRGLEQYFGPGTRLTVT.

The rearrangement uses TRBV11-2 and TRBJ1-4; 10 nucleotides align to TRBD1. The V gene end was trimmed by 4 bases and the J gene end by 5 bases; junction bases not matched to a gene: 1. Germline V gene sequence: CDR1 SGHAT, CDR2 FQNNGV. The CDR3 spans 14 residues. The CDR3 DNA follows: TGTGCCAGCAGCTGGGGACAGGGGAATGAAAAACTGTTTTTT. It codes for CASSWGQGNEKLFF.

The chain is built from TRBV6-1 and TRBJ1-6; TRBD1 might be the D (5 bases). The V end lost 2 bases, the J end lost 7 bases, and 9 bases lay between the germline ends. CDR3 length: 14 residues. The germline V gene encodes CDR1 MNHNS and CDR2 SASEGT. The CDR3 nucleotides are TGTGCCAGCAGTGAAAGGGGCGAGAATTCACCCCTCCACTTT. Its protein is CASSERGENSPLHF.